What follows is one TCR beta chain and its context. Antigen: not known. TCRdb's table, derived via immunoSEQ multiplex PCR, lists solely in-frame clones and lacks some. This table has fewer than 85,000 clones, around 82% appearing once. This sample was taken from a study of T cell responses to AZD1222 COVID-19 vaccine. General study points: Clonal diversity was possibly underestimated; the donors were predominantly white British and more often female.

Germline loops: CDR1 LNHDA, CDR2 SQIVND (reference sequence). V was shortened by 5 bases and J by 1 base, with 3 bases between the two germline ends. CDR3 length equals 12 residues. Source: peripheral blood, taken 28 days after the second AZD1222 dose. This receptor was identified in an adult who received the AZD1222 COVID-19 vaccine. This sequence joins TRBV19 and TRBJ1-5; D remains unclear. CDR3 loop: CASSWSNQPQHF. In nucleotides, the CDR3 is TGTGCCAGTAGTTGGAGCAATCAGCCCCAGCATTTT.